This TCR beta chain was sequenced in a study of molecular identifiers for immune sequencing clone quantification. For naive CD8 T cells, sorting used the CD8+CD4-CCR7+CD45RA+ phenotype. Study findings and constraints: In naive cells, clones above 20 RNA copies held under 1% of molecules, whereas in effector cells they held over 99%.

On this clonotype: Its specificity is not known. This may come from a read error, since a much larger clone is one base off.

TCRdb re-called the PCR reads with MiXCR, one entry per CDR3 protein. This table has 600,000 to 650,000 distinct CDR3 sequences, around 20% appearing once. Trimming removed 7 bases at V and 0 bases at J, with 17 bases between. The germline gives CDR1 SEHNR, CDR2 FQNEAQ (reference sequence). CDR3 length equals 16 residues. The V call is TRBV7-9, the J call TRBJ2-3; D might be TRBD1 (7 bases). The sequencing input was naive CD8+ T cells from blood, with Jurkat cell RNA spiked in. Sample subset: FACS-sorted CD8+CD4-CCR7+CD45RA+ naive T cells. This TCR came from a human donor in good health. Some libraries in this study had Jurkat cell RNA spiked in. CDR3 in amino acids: CASIPKGAGSTDTQYF. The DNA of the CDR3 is TGTGCCAGCATCCCCAAGGGGGCGGGGAGCACAGATACGCAGTATTTT. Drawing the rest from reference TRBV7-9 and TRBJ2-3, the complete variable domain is DTGVSQNPRHKITKRGQNVTFRCDPISEHNRLYWYRQTLGQGPEFLTYFQNEAQLEKSRLLSDRFSAERPKGSFSTLEIQRTEQGDSAMYLCASIPKGAGSTDTQYFGPGTRLTVL.